The present T cell receptor beta chain was sequenced within a study of tumor-infiltrating lymphocytes in primary liver carcinoma. The CDR3 totals 16 residues. In germline, CDR1 is SGHAT, CDR2 FQDESV (reference sequence). Note on this clonotype: Relative to the germline gene, one junction end is altered; a read error may explain this.

Unsorted bulk tissue, about 19-30 mg of it, served as the source for co-extraction of RNA and DNA. From around 500 ng total RNA, TCR beta cDNA was generated with a primer in the constant region. Three nested multiplex PCR rounds, a slightly modified ARM-PCR, produced the libraries for TCR beta. TRBV1-TRBV30 forward primers paired with a C-beta reverse primer were used in the first two PCR rounds, which ran 9 to 10 cycles each. TCRdb re-derived calls from the multiplex PCR reads in MiXCR, one entry per CDR3 protein. The sample records 100,000 or so distinct CDR3 sequences, around 80% being singletons.

This sequence originates from a man aged 40-49 years with primary liver carcinoma and hepatitis B virus infection. Sequences were obtained from liver tumor tissue from sampling region 3. Noted subset: tumor region T3, left-lateral pole. The rearrangement joins TRBV11-1 to TRBJ2-7; no reliable D call. CDR3 protein: CASSLRVRASLREQYF. CDR3 nucleotides: TGTGCTAGCAGCCTGCGCGTTAGGGCGTCCCTGAGGGAGCAGTACTTC.